The 23 T cell receptor beta chains below were found in one sample sequenced in a study of T cell responses to AZD1222 COVID-19 vaccine. Some clones are missing from TCRdb's copy, which holds only in-frame ones; the method was immunoSEQ multiplex PCR. The sample lists around 160,000 clones, about 90% occurring once. Sequencing used peripheral blood, obtained on day 0 of AZD1222 vaccination. These receptors came from an adult in good health.

This rearrangement joins TRBV4-3 to TRBJ1-5; 8 positions agree with TRBD1. This CDR3 region has 15 residues. Germline loops: CDR1 LGHNA, CDR2 YSLEER. V lost 0 bases and J lost 6; bases outside the gene matches: 4. CDR3 residues: CASSQDDRGGQPQHF. CDR3 DNA: TGCGCCAGCAGCCAAGATGACAGGGGAGGTCAGCCCCAGCATTTT.

This clone was detected only a few times. The chain carries TRBV5-1 and TRBJ1-6; no clear D gene. The germline gives CDR1 SGHRS, CDR2 YFSETQ. V gave up 0 bases and J gave up 3 bases, with 4 bases separating them. The CDR3 is 14 amino acids. The CDR3 loop is CASSLEHYNSPLHF. The CDR3 DNA sequence: TGCGCCAGCAGCTTGGAACACTATAATTCACCCCTCCACTTT.

The V and J genes are TRBV6-6 and TRBJ2-3; D not certain. Trimming removed 0 bases at V and 2 bases at J, with 9 bases between. The CDR3 has 15 residues. Germline V gene lookup returns CDR1 MNHNY and CDR2 SVGAGI (reference sequence). As DNA, the CDR3 is TGTGCCAGCAGTTACTCGCCCTCAAACACAGATACGCAGTATTTT. This translates into CASSYSPSNTDTQYF.

J is TRBJ2-5 and V is TRBV5-4; 11 bases align to TRBD2. V shed 4 bases and J 5 bases; nucleotides not matched to a gene: 7. Looked up from germline, CDR1 is SGHNT and CDR2 is YYREEE (reference sequence). This CDR3 has 15 amino acids. In DNA form, the CDR3 reads TGTGCCAGCAGCCAACTAGCGGGAGCGGGTGAGACCCAGTACTTC. Its protein is CASSQLAGAGETQYF.

This clone was counted between two and nine times. J is TRBJ1-6 and V is TRBV4-2, with a weak D call TRBD1 (5 bases). V dropped 1 base and J dropped 5 bases, with 21 bases sitting between them. The CDR3 runs 19 residues. Per the germline V gene, CDR1 is LGHNA and CDR2 is YNFKEQ. The CDR3 DNA reads TGTGCCAGCAGCCAAGGCGTCAATGCGGGACGGGGAGATAATTCACCCCTCCACTTT. Protein sequence: CASSQGVNAGRGDNSPLHF.

The gene calls are TRBV28 and TRBJ1-3, with D unresolved. CDR1 is MDHEN and CDR2 is SYDVKM in the germline V gene. The CDR3 spans 10 residues. Between the trimmed V and J ends, which lost 8 bases and 4 bases, there was a span of 3 bases. CDR3 bases: TGTGCCAGCGGCGGAAACACCATATATTTT. Protein product: CASGGNTIYF.

The CDR3 reads CASSRGQALAEAFF. The CDR3 DNA reads TGTGCCAGCTCACGAGGACAGGCTCTGGCTGAAGCTTTCTTT. This chain connects TRBV18 to TRBJ1-1; 7 bases map to TRBD1. Germline CDR1 KGHSH, CDR2 LQKENI. The CDR3 contains 14 residues. V lost 4 bases and J lost 6; bases outside the gene matches: 8.

The chain links TRBV29-1 to TRBJ2-3; either TRBD1 or TRBD2 may fit D (5 bases each). This CDR3 comprises 14 residues. Germline CDR1 and CDR2: SQVTM and ANQGSEA. The V gene lost 2 bases and the J gene lost 4 bases, with 13 bases spanning the gap. This chain's CDR3 is CSVEREMGADTQYF. CDR3 nucleotide sequence: TGCAGCGTTGAAAGGGAGATGGGGGCAGATACGCAGTATTTT.

V and J are TRBV28 and TRBJ2-3; D might be TRBD2 (5 bases). Germline V lookup: CDR1 MDHEN, CDR2 SYDVKM. The ends were cut back, 5 bases at V and 2 bases at J, with 17 bases in the middle. The CDR3 is 16 residues long. CDR3 residues: CASSPSGELPTDTQYF. The CDR3 bases are TGTGCCAGCAGTCCTAGTGGGGAGCTACCCACAGATACGCAGTATTTT. Full variable domain (rest looked up from reference TRBV28 and TRBJ2-3): DVKVTQSSRYLVKRTGEKVFLECVQDMDHENMFWYRQDPGLGLRLIYFSYDVKMKEKGDIPEGYSVSREKKERFSLILESASTNQTSMYLCASSPSGELPTDTQYFGPGTRLTVL.

This clone was seen a single time. This sequence joins TRBV19 and TRBJ2-7; a possible D gene is TRBD1 (5 bases). Germline CDR1 reads LNHDA; CDR2 reads SQIVND (reference sequence). Trimming left V 3 bases short and J 1 base short, with 10 bases between. The CDR3 sequence is 14 residues long. CDR3 sequence (DNA): TGTGCCAGTAGTATGGAAGGGGATTCCTACGAGCAGTACTTC. Amino acid sequence: CASSMEGDSYEQYF.

The chain carries TRBV5-4 and TRBJ1-3, with 7 bases lining up with TRBD1. Germline CDR1 and CDR2: SGHNT and YYREEE (reference sequence). V lost 3 bases, J lost 4 bases, and 7 bases stayed unmatched. This CDR3 is 15 amino acids long. CDR3 protein: CASSWGDSLGNTIYF. The CDR3, as DNA: TGTGCCAGCAGCTGGGGGGACAGCCTCGGAAACACCATATATTTT.

Of note for this clone: Other nucleotide sequences in the sample specify the same CDR3. The V and J genes are TRBV19 and TRBJ1-5; D remains ambiguous. Trimming removed 3 bases at V and 5 bases at J, with 8 bases between. Germline CDR1 reads LNHDA; CDR2 reads SQIVND (reference sequence). The CDR3 runs 13 residues. CDR3 DNA: TGTGCCAGTAGTATCGGACGGGATCAGCCCCAGCATTTT. This sequence encodes CASSIGRDQPQHF.

This clone was found once. This chain connects TRBV7-8 to TRBJ1-2; D is possibly TRBD1 (5 bases). The germline CDR1 and CDR2 sequences are SGHVS and FQNEAQ. V gave up 6 bases and J gave up 8 bases, with 19 bases separating them. This CDR3 is built from 14 residues. The CDR3 sequence: CASRLGGSLGGYTF. The CDR3 nucleotides are TGTGCCAGCAGACTGGGGGGGTCCTTAGGAGGCTACACCTTC.

The rearrangement joins TRBV4-3 to TRBJ2-2; the D gene is possibly TRBD1 (6 bases). From germline, CDR1 is LGHNA and CDR2 YSLEER. This CDR3 spans 15 amino acids. Deletions cut 8 bases from V and 5 bases from J, with 18 bases between. CDR3 region: CASGRTAFPTGELFF. The CDR3 nucleotides are TGCGCCAGCGGCCGGACAGCCTTCCCGACCGGGGAGCTGTTTTTT.

The CDR3 bases are TGTGCCAGCAGTTTATCGGGACAGGGTTCAGATACGCAGTATTTT. It yields the protein CASSLSGQGSDTQYF. The chain is built from TRBV28 and TRBJ2-3; the match to TRBD1 covers 9 bases. The CDR3 covers 15 residues. V dropped 1 base and J dropped 4; count of bases not matched to a gene: 3. Germline-derived CDR1 and CDR2 are MDHEN and SYDVKM.

CDR3 protein: CASSPSGTGDYEQYF. CDR3 DNA: TGTGCCAGCAGTCCCTCCGGGACAGGGGACTACGAGCAGTACTTC. This chain uses TRBV27 with TRBJ2-7, with TRBD1 matching 10 bases. This CDR3 has 15 amino acids. Germline-derived CDR1 and CDR2 are MNHEY and SMNVEV (reference sequence). The V gene end was trimmed by 5 bases and the J gene end by 3 bases; junction bases not matched to a gene: 7.

This rearrangement joins TRBV4-2 to TRBJ1-1; a possible D gene is TRBD1 (5 bases). Germline lookup yields CDR1 LGHNA and CDR2 YNFKEQ. The CDR3 runs to 15 residues. The germline V and J ends were trimmed by 0 bases and 6 bases, with 14 bases remaining between them. The CDR3 region has the DNA TGTGCCAGCAGCCAAGACGCAGGGAGTACGTCTGAAGCTTTCTTT. Translation gives CASSQDAGSTSEAFF.

This sequence joins TRBV23-1 and TRBJ1-6, with D possibly TRBD1 on 5 matching bases. TRBV23-1 belongs to the ORF category, with a function that is uncertain. CDR3 length: 17 amino acids. V shed 0 bases and J shed 4 bases, with 13 bases lying between them. The CDR3 DNA follows: TGCGCCAGCAGTCAATCCCGCAGGGCGGCTTATAATTCACCCCTCCACTTT. It encodes CASSQSRRAAYNSPLHF.

The CDR3: CASSFLAPNSPLHF. The CDR3 region has the DNA TGTGCCAGCAGCTTTCTGGCCCCGAATTCACCCCTCCACTTT. The V gene is TRBV11-2, the J gene TRBJ1-6; no reliable D call. This CDR3 is built from 14 residues. Germline V lookup: CDR1 SGHAT, CDR2 FQNNGV. V was trimmed by 3 bases and J by 7 bases, leaving 10 bases between them.

This chain uses TRBV19 with TRBJ1-6, with D unresolved. V was cut by 1 base and J by 6 bases, with 4 bases left in between. Germline lookup yields CDR1 LNHDA and CDR2 SQIVND (reference sequence). This CDR3 has 13 amino acids. For the CDR3, the DNA is TGTGCCAGTAGTATAGGTGGTAATTCACCCCTCCACTTT. Protein product: CASSIGGNSPLHF. The complete variable domain, with remaining parts taken from reference TRBV19 and TRBJ1-6, reads DGGITQSPKYLFRKEGQNVTLSCEQNLNHDAMYWYRQDPGQGLRLIYYSQIVNDFQKGDIAEGYSVSREKKESFPLTVTSAQKNPTAFYLCASSIGGNSPLHFGNGTRLTVT.

The chain uses TRBV9 and TRBJ2-7; 10 bases agree with TRBD2. The CDR3 is 16 residues long. Trimming removed 3 bases from V and 5 bases from J; junction bases left unmatched: 11. The germline V gene encodes CDR1 SGDLS and CDR2 YYNGEE. The CDR3 sequence is CASSAYASGGLDEQYF. The CDR3 nucleotides are TGTGCCAGCAGCGCATATGCTAGCGGGGGACTAGACGAGCAGTACTTC. The complete variable domain, with remaining parts taken from reference TRBV9 and TRBJ2-7, reads DSGVTQTPKHLITATGQRVTLRCSPRSGDLSVYWYQQSLDQGLQFLIQYYNGEERAKGNILERFSAQQFPDLHSELNLSSLELGDSALYFCASSAYASGGLDEQYFGPGTRLTVT.

The chain joins TRBV27 to TRBJ2-1; TRBD1 agrees at 10 bases. The CDR3 is 15 amino acids. From germline, CDR1 is MNHEY and CDR2 SMNVEV (reference sequence). V was clipped by 5 bases and J by 4 bases; unmatched bases: 5. The DNA for the CDR3 is TGTGCCAGCAGTCTCGGACAGGGGGAATACAATGAGCAGTTCTTC. Translating it yields CASSLGQGEYNEQFF.

The chain carries TRBV2 and TRBJ1-5; D possibly corresponds to TRBD1 (6 bases). Trimming stripped 1 base from V and 5 bases from J, with 9 bases between. The CDR3 covers 14 residues. Germline loops: CDR1 SNHLY, CDR2 FYNNEI. CDR3: CASSEDRADQPQHF. The CDR3 DNA reads as TGTGCCAGCAGTGAAGACAGGGCGGATCAGCCCCAGCATTTT.